The text below deals with one TCR beta chain. Its antigen is not known. This entry belongs to a study of shared clonotypes between healthy human individuals. Study-level results: What rarefaction showed was incomplete sorted-subset sequencing despite large depth.

The V gene's germline CDR1 is MNHEY and CDR2 SVGAGI. The CDR3 totals 14 residues. Trimming left V 0 bases short and J 5 bases short, with 10 bases between. Original handling: Quality scores were absent from the junction-only immunoSEQ sequences, so filtering differed. The assay was immunoSEQ multiplex PCR, and TCRdb's table has in-frame clones only and misses some. The V and J calls and clone size come from that table; D and trimming were worked out from the DNA. There are millions of clones in the sample; 90% to 95% occur only once, and 0.1% to 0.15% lies in the top ten. Sequenced: naive CD4+ T cells sorted from blood. The sample's subset: CD45RA+ positively selected. This sequence was found in a man aged 18-30 years in good health. The genes are TRBV6-5 and TRBJ1-1; D unclear. The CDR3 loop reads CASSYSPRGTEAFF. The CDR3 nucleotides read TGTGCCAGCAGTTACTCGCCACGAGGGACTGAAGCTTTCTTT.